Here is one T cell receptor beta chain with its context. Only Caucasian adults living in Nashville, Tennessee made up the donor group. This specimen comes from a study of shared clonotypes between healthy human individuals. The assay was carried out at the deep level. Repertoires were generated with immunoSEQ multiplex PCR, while TCRdb's copy carries only in-frame clones and drops some. The table includes a few hundred thousand clones, roughly 72% detected once. CDR1 and CDR2 (germline): MNHEY, SMNVEV (reference sequence). The CDR3 extends over 17 amino acids. Trimming took off 0 bases at V and 1 base at J, with 12 bases between the two ends.

The sequencing sample was made of PBMCs. The receptor was isolated from a middle-aged woman in good health. Some clones in this sample may be carry-over from other donors' samples. The chain combines TRBV27 with TRBJ2-2; perhaps TRBD1 as D (5 bases). The DNA for the CDR3 is TGTGCCAGCAGTTTATCGTCCCTCACAGGGAACACCGGGGAGCTGTTTTTT. Its protein product is CASSLSSLTGNTGELFF.